This TCR beta chain was sequenced for a study of blood T cell repertoires in COVID-19. Background on the study: Sites in the United States, Italy and Spain provided acute and convalescent COVID-19 samples. In each case, the material was cDNA or gDNA derived from T cells, B-cell-depleted T cells, or PBMCs.

Participant-given clinical history determined each cohort assignment. Exposed study participants had met a COVID-19 case within 2 weeks before entry. The CDR3 has 12 amino acids. V was cut by 7 bases and J by 3 bases, with 9 bases left in between. Germline V lookup: CDR1 SGHAT, CDR2 FQNNGV. The method was immunoSEQ multiplex PCR; TCRdb's version includes in-frame clones alone and lacks a portion of them. The data show more than 300,000 clones, 90% to 95% seen once. The sequenced sample was PBMCs or T cells enriched from blood (not recorded which). The chain recombines TRBV11-2 with TRBJ1-1; D unresolved. This sequence originates from a woman in her twenties or thirties who had been exposed to COVID-19. The CDR3 reads CASKQHYTEAFF. As DNA, the CDR3 is TGTGCCAGCAAACAGCATTACACTGAAGCTTTCTTT.